The 13 T cell receptor beta chains listed next were all sequenced from one sample in a study of cytomegalovirus exposure and HLA in healthy donors. The data were produced by immunoSEQ multiplex PCR, yet TCRdb's version contains in-frame clones alone and is incomplete. This table has 130,000 or so clones, over 75% appearing once. Sequencing input: PBMCs. All receptors come from a woman in her thirties in good health and CMV-seronegative.

This chain links TRBV19 with TRBJ1-5; D perhaps matches TRBD1 (5 bases). Germline loops: CDR1 LNHDA, CDR2 SQIVND (reference sequence). This CDR3 region has 16 residues. Trimming stripped 5 bases from V and 2 bases from J, with 16 bases between. The CDR3 protein is CASSSRAAGGNQPQHF. In nucleotides, the CDR3 is TGTGCCAGTAGTTCGAGGGCCGCGGGGGGCAATCAGCCCCAGCATTTT.

The gene calls are TRBV14 and TRBJ2-3; possibly TRBD2 for D (5 bases). From germline, CDR1 is SGHDN and CDR2 FVKESK. CDR3 length equals 14 residues. V dropped 2 bases and J dropped 0 bases, with 6 bases sitting between them. The DNA for the CDR3 is TGTGCCAGCAGCCAACTAGCAAGCACAGATACGCAGTATTTT. This gives the protein CASSQLASTDTQYF.

The rearrangement joins TRBV30 to TRBJ1-4; TRBD1 aligns across 7 bases. V lost 8 bases and J lost 8; bases outside the gene matches: 11. The CDR3 length is 13 residues. The germline V gene encodes CDR1 GTSNPN and CDR2 SVGIG (reference sequence). The CDR3 DNA follows: TGTGCCCAATCCAGACAGGGAGGAGAAAAACTGTTTTTT. Translated: CAQSRQGGEKLFF.

The chain is built from TRBV2 and TRBJ2-3, with a tentative D call TRBD2 (6 bases). V dropped 3 bases and J dropped 2 bases, with 12 bases sitting between them. The CDR3 has 15 residues. Germline CDR1 and CDR2: SNHLY and FYNNEI. This CDR3 is CASSEGGATTDTQYF. The CDR3 coding sequence is TGTGCCAGCAGTGAGGGCGGGGCCACCACAGATACGCAGTATTTT. Variable domain in full (rest from reference TRBV2 and TRBJ2-3): EPEVTQTPSHQVTQMGQEVILRCVPISNHLYFYWYRQILGQKVEFLVSFYNNEISEKSEIFDDQFSVERPDGSNFTLKIRSTKLEDSAMYFCASSEGGATTDTQYFGPGTRLTVL.

The chain combines TRBV14 with TRBJ1-1; 7 nucleotides match TRBD1. Germline V gene sequence: CDR1 SGHDN, CDR2 FVKESK. Trimming took 3 bases from V and 4 from J; bases not matched to a gene: 5. The CDR3 length is 14 residues. CDR3 sequence: CASSQTGLITEAFF. The CDR3 DNA sequence: TGTGCCAGCAGCCAGACAGGGTTAATCACTGAAGCTTTCTTT.

The rearrangement uses TRBV19 and TRBJ2-7; 11 bases are shared with TRBD2. Unmatched junction bases numbered 20, after V lost 4 bases and J lost 6 bases. CDR3 length: 19 residues. Germline lookup yields CDR1 LNHDA and CDR2 SQIVND (reference sequence). The CDR3 loop is CASSKATVGSGGASFEQYF. The CDR3 DNA follows: TGTGCCAGTAGTAAAGCGACCGTGGGTAGCGGGGGGGCCTCATTCGAGCAGTACTTC. Drawing the rest from reference TRBV19 and TRBJ2-7, the complete variable domain is DGGITQSPKYLFRKEGQNVTLSCEQNLNHDAMYWYRQDPGQGLRLIYYSQIVNDFQKGDIAEGYSVSREKKESFPLTVTSAQKNPTAFYLCASSKATVGSGGASFEQYFGPGTRLTVT.

The chain recombines TRBV5-5 with TRBJ1-5, with TRBD1 matching over 9 bases. Per the germline V gene, CDR1 is SGHKS and CDR2 is YYEKEE (reference sequence). The CDR3 length is 16 residues. Trimming cost V 1 base and J 3 bases; bases outside gene matches: 5. For the CDR3, the DNA is TGTGCCAGCAGCTTGATGGGGACAGGGATCAATCAGCCCCAGCATTTT. This encodes CASSLMGTGINQPQHF.

The J gene is TRBJ2-1, the V gene TRBV5-1; perhaps TRBD1 as D (6 bases). Trimming left V 0 bases short and J 15 bases short, with 13 bases between. The CDR3 consists of 12 residues. CDR1 is SGHRS, CDR2 YFSETQ, per germline. CDR3 nucleotides: TGCGCCAGCAGCTTGGCCCCAGGGGCTTGGTTCTTC. Translating gives CASSLAPGAWFF.

This clone was seen a few times. The chain carries TRBV21-1 and TRBJ1-5; TRBD1 reflects the table's D call only, with no check against the DNA. TRBV21-1 is labeled a pseudogene. CDR3 length: 15 amino acids. The chain's CDR3 is CASSSLGRSSQPQHF. The CDR3 bases are TGTGCCAGCAGCAGCCTGGGGCGGTCGAGTCAGCCCCAGCATTTT.

In this sample, this clone turned up once. The gene calls are TRBV5-1 and TRBJ2-1; 12 bases map to TRBD1. Germline V gene data show CDR1 as SGHRS and CDR2 as YFSETQ. With V trimmed by 4 bases and J by 8 bases, 13 bases remained unmatched. The CDR3 is 17 residues long. CDR3 loop: CASSLGVLGTGGHEQFF. CDR3 sequence (DNA): TGCGCCAGCAGCCTGGGGGTGCTTGGGACAGGGGGCCATGAGCAGTTCTTC. Full variable domain (outside the CDR3, taken from reference TRBV5-1 and TRBJ2-1): KAGVTQTPRYLIKTRGQQVTLSCSPISGHRSVSWYQQTPGQGLQFLFEYFSETQRNKGNFPGRFSGRQFSNSRSEMNVSTLELGDSALYLCASSLGVLGTGGHEQFFGPGTRLTVL.

The chain recombines TRBV28 with TRBJ1-3; 7 nucleotides align to TRBD1. Germline values: CDR1 MDHEN, CDR2 SYDVKM. V was pared by 6 bases and J by 3 bases, with 8 bases of the junction left unmatched. This CDR3 region has 15 residues. CDR3: CASRPQGYSGNTIYF. CDR3 coding DNA: TGTGCCAGCAGACCACAGGGGTATAGTGGAAACACCATATATTTT.

The V call is TRBV5-1, the J call TRBJ2-1; the D gene is possibly TRBD2 (6 bases). This CDR3 is built from 14 residues. The V end was cut by 0 bases, the J end by 7 bases, with 11 bases between. Looked up from germline, CDR1 is SGHRS and CDR2 is YFSETQ. CDR3 sequence reads: CASSLAAGKNEQFF. As DNA, the CDR3 is TGCGCCAGCAGCTTGGCTGCGGGGAAGAATGAGCAGTTCTTC. Variable domain in full (rest from reference TRBV5-1 and TRBJ2-1): KAGVTQTPRYLIKTRGQQVTLSCSPISGHRSVSWYQQTPGQGLQFLFEYFSETQRNKGNFPGRFSGRQFSNSRSEMNVSTLELGDSALYLCASSLAAGKNEQFFGPGTRLTVL.

The V gene is TRBV6-6, the J gene TRBJ1-6, with a tentative D call TRBD1 (6 bases). The germline V gene encodes CDR1 MNHNY and CDR2 SVGAGI (reference sequence). This CDR3 spans 14 amino acids. V lost 5 bases, J lost 10 bases, and 15 bases lay in between. The CDR3 DNA is TGTGCCAGCAGTCCACAGGGAAGGGAATCACCCCTCCACTTT. Translation gives CASSPQGRESPLHF.